What follows are 11 T cell receptor beta chains derived from one specimen sequenced in a study of a mutant IDH1 vaccine in newly diagnosed glioma. Time point given: week 5, during vaccination. Alongside topical imiquimod, each dose of vaccine comprised 300 ug of mutant IDH1 20-mer peptide. The data were produced by immunoSEQ multiplex PCR, yet TCRdb's version contains in-frame clones alone and is incomplete. This sample has about 38,000 clones, with roughly 74% found just once. These receptors have no known antigen. This material consisted of PBMCs, taken from a glioma patient whose treatment included an IDH1 peptide vaccine. The receptors here all came from a man aged 40-50 years with glioma.

V gene TRBV5-4 combines with J gene TRBJ2-5; possibly TRBD2 for D (5 bases). The germline V gene encodes CDR1 SGHNT and CDR2 YYREEE (reference sequence). V lost 4 bases, J lost 1 base, and 11 bases lay in between. This CDR3 contains 14 residues. Here the CDR3 reads CASSVPGSQETQYF. The CDR3, as DNA: TGTGCCAGCAGCGTACCGGGGAGCCAAGAGACCCAGTACTTC.

The chain carries TRBV19 and TRBJ1-2; D is uncertain. CDR1 is LNHDA and CDR2 is SQIVND in the germline V gene (reference sequence). The V end lost 4 bases, the J end lost 3 bases, and 12 bases lay between the germline ends. The CDR3 sequence is 14 residues long. The CDR3, as DNA: TGTGCCAGTAGTACCCCGGGCGTGCACTATGGCTACACCTTC. Translation: CASSTPGVHYGYTF.

This chain connects TRBV6-5 to TRBJ2-7, with a possible D match to TRBD2 (6 bases). CDR3 length: 15 amino acids. Trimming took 2 bases from V and 1 from J, leaving 12 bases between them. Germline loops: CDR1 MNHEY, CDR2 SVGAGI. CDR3 bases: TGTGCCAGCAGTTACAGGGACTCCGGTTCCTACGAGCAGTACTTC. Translated, it gives CASSYRDSGSYEQYF.

The chain couples TRBV5-1 to TRBJ1-1; D uncertain. The CDR3 runs 14 residues. V was shortened by 0 bases and J by 2 bases, with 8 bases between the two germline ends. Germline-derived CDR1 and CDR2 are SGHRS and YFSETQ. The CDR3 is CASSLGHYNTEAFF. The CDR3 DNA reads as TGCGCCAGCAGCTTGGGGCACTATAACACTGAAGCTTTCTTT.

The chain is built from TRBV6-1 and TRBJ1-1, with 10 bases lining up with TRBD1. V gave up 6 bases and J gave up 5 bases; unmatched junction bases: 3. The CDR3 extends over 13 amino acids. CDR1 is MNHNS, CDR2 SASEGT, per germline. The CDR3 nucleotides read TGTGCCAGCAGGGACAGGGGGAGTACTGAAGCTTTCTTT. Its translation is CASRDRGSTEAFF.

This sequence joins TRBV7-6 and TRBJ1-1; perhaps TRBD1 as D (5 bases). V was shortened by 1 base and J by 4 bases, with 16 bases between the two germline ends. CDR1 is SGHVS, CDR2 FNYEAQ, per germline. CDR3 size: 16 residues. The CDR3 is CASSLESGGVSTEAFF. Written as DNA, the CDR3 is TGTGCCAGCAGCTTAGAATCCGGGGGAGTAAGCACTGAAGCTTTCTTT.

The rearrangement links TRBV5-1 to TRBJ2-1; 7 positions match TRBD1. V shed 2 bases and J 3 bases; nucleotides not matched to a gene: 5. The CDR3 contains 15 residues. CDR1 is SGHRS and CDR2 is YFSETQ in the germline V gene. CDR3 sequence (DNA): TGCGCCAGCAGCTTCGAAGGACAGGACTACAATGAGCAGTTCTTC. It translates to CASSFEGQDYNEQFF. The complete variable domain, with remaining parts taken from reference TRBV5-1 and TRBJ2-1, reads KAGVTQTPRYLIKTRGQQVTLSCSPISGHRSVSWYQQTPGQGLQFLFEYFSETQRNKGNFPGRFSGRQFSNSRSEMNVSTLELGDSALYLCASSFEGQDYNEQFFGPGTRLTVL.

This clone came up a few times. The chain couples TRBV9 to TRBJ1-1; TRBD1 might be the D (5 bases). The V end lost 6 bases, the J end lost 1 base, and 10 bases lay between the germline ends. Germline CDR1 is SGDLS and CDR2 is YYNGEE. This CDR3 spans 13 amino acids. The CDR3 spells CASTLGENTEAFF. The DNA of the CDR3 is TGTGCCAGCACCTTGGGGGAGAACACTGAAGCTTTCTTT.

In this sample, this clone turned up once. The chain carries TRBV4-1 and TRBJ1-3; D is undetermined. CDR1 MGHRA and CDR2 YSYEKL come from the germline V gene. The V gene lost 1 base and the J gene lost 4 bases, with 5 bases spanning the gap. This CDR3 has 13 amino acids. The CDR3 loop reads CASSQVGGNTIYF. The DNA for the CDR3 is TGCGCCAGCAGCCAAGTTGGCGGAAACACCATATATTTT.

The J gene is TRBJ2-3, the V gene TRBV7-9; D may be TRBD1 (6 bases). The CDR3 contains 15 residues. CDR1 and CDR2 from the germline V gene are SEHNR and FQNEAQ (reference sequence). V dropped 6 bases and J dropped 1 base, with 14 bases sitting between them. The CDR3 loop reads CASRETGIGTDTQYF. CDR3 DNA: TGTGCCAGCAGGGAAACAGGGATAGGCACAGATACGCAGTATTTT.

V and J are TRBV6-1 and TRBJ1-5; D possibly corresponds to TRBD1 (5 bases). The CDR3 covers 12 residues. The germline gives CDR1 MNHNS, CDR2 SASEGT. The V end lost 6 bases, the J end lost 9 bases, and 12 bases lay between the germline ends. The CDR3 DNA reads as TGTGCCAGCAGGGCAGGGTATCGGCCCCAGCATTTT. Its translation is CASRAGYRPQHF.